The clone carrying this T cell receptor (beta chain) occurred once. No antigen is known for it. The data originate from a study of blood T cells in healthy people across ages. Each sample provided at least 5 micrograms of extracted total RNA. Looked up from germline, CDR1 is SGHKS and CDR2 is YYEKEE (reference sequence). Trimming removed 3 bases from V and 8 bases from J, with 18 bases in between. The CDR3 loop spans 15 amino acids. The authors ran a second PCR of roughly 6 to 12 cycles using a sample-barcoded 5' primer and a J-beta primer mix. TCRdb re-called the 5' RACE reads with MiXCR, one entry per CDR3 protein. The table lists roughly 700,000 distinct CDR3 sequences, about 52% of them singletons. Study-level points and caveats: Roughly linearly, TCR beta diversity per million T cells fell as age increased. Whereas aged donors had fewer naive CD4+ cells, long-lived donors had more of them and higher diversity.

The sequence was collected from a woman aged 60-75 years in good health. Sequenced input: blood. V usage is TRBV5-5 and J usage is TRBJ2-1, with D perhaps matching TRBD2 (7 bases). Here the CDR3 reads CASSSVRGRGDEQFF. The CDR3 DNA reads as TGTGCCAGCAGCTCCGTTCGGGGGAGGGGGGATGAGCAGTTCTTC.